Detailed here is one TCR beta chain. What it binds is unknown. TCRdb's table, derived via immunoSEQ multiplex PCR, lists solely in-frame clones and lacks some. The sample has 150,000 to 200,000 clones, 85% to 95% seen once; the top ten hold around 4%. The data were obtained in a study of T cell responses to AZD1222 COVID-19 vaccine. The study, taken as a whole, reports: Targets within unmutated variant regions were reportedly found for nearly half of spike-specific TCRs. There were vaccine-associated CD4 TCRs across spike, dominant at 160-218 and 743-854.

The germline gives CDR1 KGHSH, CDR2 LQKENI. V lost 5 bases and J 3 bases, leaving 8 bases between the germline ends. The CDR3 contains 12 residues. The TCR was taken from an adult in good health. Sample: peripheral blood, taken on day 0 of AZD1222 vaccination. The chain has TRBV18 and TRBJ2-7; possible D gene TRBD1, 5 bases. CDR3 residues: CASSSGFYEQYF. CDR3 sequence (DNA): TGTGCCAGCTCATCAGGGTTCTACGAGCAGTACTTC. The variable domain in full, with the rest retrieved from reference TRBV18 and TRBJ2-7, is NAGVMQNPRHLVRRRGQEARLRCSPMKGHSHVYWYRQLPEEGLKFMVYLQKENIIDESGMPKERFSAEFPKEGPSILRIQQVVRGDSAAYFCASSSGFYEQYFGPGTRLTVT.